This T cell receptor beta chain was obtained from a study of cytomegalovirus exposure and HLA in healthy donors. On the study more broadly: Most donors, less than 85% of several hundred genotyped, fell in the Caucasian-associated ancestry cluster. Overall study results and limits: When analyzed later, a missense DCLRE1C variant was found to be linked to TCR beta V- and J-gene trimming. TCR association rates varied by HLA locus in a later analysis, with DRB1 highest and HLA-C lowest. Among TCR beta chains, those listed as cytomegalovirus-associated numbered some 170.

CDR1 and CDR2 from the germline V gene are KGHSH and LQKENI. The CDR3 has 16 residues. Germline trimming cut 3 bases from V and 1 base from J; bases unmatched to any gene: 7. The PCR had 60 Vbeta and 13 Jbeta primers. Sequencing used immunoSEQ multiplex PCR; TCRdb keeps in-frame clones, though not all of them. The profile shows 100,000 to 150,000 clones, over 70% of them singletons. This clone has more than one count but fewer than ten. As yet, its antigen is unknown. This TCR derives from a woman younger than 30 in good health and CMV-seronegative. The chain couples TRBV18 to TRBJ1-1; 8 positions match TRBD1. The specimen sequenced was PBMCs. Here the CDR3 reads CASSPKPDRANTEAFF. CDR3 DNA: TGTGCCAGCTCACCTAAACCGGACAGGGCGAACACTGAAGCTTTCTTT.